This T cell receptor beta chain was recovered during a study of CD8+CD57+ T cells in acquired aplastic anemia. Findings and caveats of the study: Simpson's diversity of CD8+ cells was not significantly different in patients compared with controls.

As for this clonotype: Antigen unknown.

CDR3 and TCR beta VDJ profiling relied on a genomic DNA template. TCRdb ran MiXCR on the reads and lists one entry per CDR3 protein. This table holds 400,000 to 450,000 distinct CDR3 sequences, about two thirds found once. Sequencing was carried out using sorted CD4+, CD8+, or CD8+CD57+ T cells (not recorded which) from PBMCs. The receptor was isolated from a human donor in good health, serving as a control.

CDR3: CATSDRSGRRGELFF. DNA of the CDR3: TGTGCCACCAGTGATCGCAGCGGGAGGCGCGGGGAGCTGTTTTTT. The chain is built from TRBV24-1 and TRBJ2-2, with TRBD2 identical over 9 bases. The J segment lost 7 bases and the V segment lost 3 bases, leaving 5 bases of the junction unmatched. The CDR3 has 15 residues. Looked up from germline, CDR1 is KGHDR and CDR2 is SFDVKD.